These 17 T cell receptor beta chains were sequenced from one sample in a study of T cells in Graves' hyperthyroidism and ophthalmopathy. TCR beta CDR3 region amplification was performed from RNA transcripts. The TCR CDR3 was amplified in a first-round RT-PCR using the HTBI primer set. Using its own MiXCR run on the multiplex PCR reads, TCRdb lists one record per CDR3 protein. The repertoire holds approximately 330,000 distinct CDR3 sequences, 20% to 25% seen once, with 50% to 65% in the top ten. The sample taken for sequencing was blood. These receptors came from a woman between 50 and 59 years old with Graves' hyperthyroidism.

This clonotype was counted many times. The chain employs TRBV20-1 and TRBJ2-5; 10 nucleotides match TRBD2. The CDR3 runs 15 residues. Looked up from germline, CDR1 is DFQATT and CDR2 is SNEGSKA (reference sequence). The V gene end was trimmed by 0 bases and the J gene end by 7 bases; junction bases not matched to a gene: 8. CDR3 bases: TGCAGTGCTAGAGATGGCGGGAGCGGGGGGGGGACCCAGTACTTC. This gives the protein CSARDGGSGGGTQYF.

For this clonotype: The limits of the CDR3 on the DNA are not certain, so only TCRdb's listed CDR3 is given. The gene calls are TRBV30 and TRBJ1-6; the D call TRBD1 from the table was never checked on the DNA. A total of 15 residues make up the CDR3, ends included. Germline loops: CDR1 GTSNPN, CDR2 SVGIG (reference sequence). CDR3 loop: CAWRPSGPANSPLHF.

This clonotype has a count of ten or more. The chain couples TRBV6-1 to TRBJ2-3, with unresolved D. Germline CDR1 and CDR2: MNHNS and SASEGT. The CDR3 sequence is 12 residues long. The V end was cut by 4 bases, the J end by 2 bases, with 4 bases between. The CDR3 sequence is CASSAPTDTQYF. CDR3 DNA: TGTGCCAGCAGTGCACCCACAGATACGCAGTATTTT.

The rearrangement uses TRBV20-1 and TRBJ1-5; TRBD1 agrees at 10 bases. J was trimmed by 1 base and V by 3 bases; bases with no gene match: 3. CDR1 and CDR2 (germline): DFQATT, SNEGSKA (reference sequence). This CDR3 region has 15 residues. The CDR3 sequence: CSASRQGASNQPQHF. DNA for the CDR3: TGCAGTGCTAGCCGACAGGGGGCAAGCAATCAGCCCCAGCATTTT.

Concerning this clonotype itself: Being one base from a much bigger clone, this may be a read error. The rearrangement links TRBV20-1 to TRBJ1-2, with D possibly matching TRBD1 (5 bases). Germline CDR1 DFQATT, CDR2 SNEGSKA (reference sequence). V was cut by 1 base and J by 5 bases, with 14 bases left in between. This CDR3 is built from 14 residues. CDR3 loop: CSARGNDGGYGYTF. CDR3 nucleotide sequence: TGCAGTGCTAGAGGTAACGATGGGGGATATGGCTACACCTTC.

This clonotype was observed many times. The J gene is TRBJ1-1, the V gene TRBV30, with no clear D. The V and J ends lost 0 bases and 6 bases respectively, with 11 bases between them. There are 13 residues in the CDR3. Germline loops: CDR1 GTSNPN, CDR2 SVGIG (reference sequence). In nucleotides, the CDR3 is TGTGCCTGGAGTGTATTTTTTAAAGCTGAAGCTTTCTTT. Protein: CAWSVFFKAEAFF.

The sample holds many counts of this clonotype. The chain combines TRBV5-1 with TRBJ2-3; the D gene could be TRBD1 or TRBD2 (5 bases each). Germline V lookup: CDR1 SGHRS, CDR2 YFSETQ. V shed 0 bases and J shed 8 bases, with 10 bases lying between them. This CDR3 has 13 residues. CDR3 amino acids: CASSLAVGGTQYF. In DNA form, the CDR3 reads TGCGCCAGCAGCTTGGCTGTTGGGGGTACGCAGTATTTT.

This clonotype was observed a handful of times. In nucleotides, the CDR3 is TGTGCCACCAGGGACCGTAATGAAAAACTGTTTTTT. It specifies CATRDRNEKLFF. The chain combines TRBV15 with TRBJ1-4; D unclear. This CDR3 region has 12 residues. Germline-derived CDR1 and CDR2 are LNHNV and YYDKDF (reference sequence). Trimming pared 6 bases from V and 4 bases from J, leaving 6 bases between. The whole variable domain, filled in from reference TRBV15 and TRBJ1-4, reads DAMVIQNPRYQVTQFGKPVTLSCSQTLNHNVMYWYQQKSSQAPKLLFHYYDKDFNNEADTPDNFQSRRPNTSFCFLDIRSPGLGDTAMYLCATRDRNEKLFFGSGTQLSVL.

This rearrangement joins TRBV2 to TRBJ2-3; D remains unclear. The CDR3 length is 14 residues. Trimming took 7 bases from V and 0 from J, leaving 11 bases between them. In germline, CDR1 is SNHLY, CDR2 FYNNEI. CDR3 sequence: CASIDRLSTDTQYF. CDR3 DNA: TGTGCCAGCATAGACCGACTTAGCACAGATACGCAGTATTTT.

The chain uses TRBV20-1 and TRBJ1-4, with TRBD1 as a possible D gene (5 bases). This CDR3 is built from 12 residues. V lost 6 bases, J lost 7 bases, and 12 bases lay in between. Germline CDR1 DFQATT, CDR2 SNEGSKA (reference sequence). The CDR3: CSAPRDGEKLFF. The CDR3 bases are TGCAGTGCCCCTCGGGACGGTGAAAAACTGTTTTTT.

The gene calls are TRBV29-1 and TRBJ1-2, with TRBD1 as a possible D gene (5 bases). This CDR3 comprises 12 residues. Looked up from germline, CDR1 is SQVTM and CDR2 is ANQGSEA. The V end lost 4 bases, the J end lost 8 bases, and 14 bases lay between the germline ends. The CDR3 DNA reads TGCAGCGTTGGTGGCCCAGGGAGGGGCTACACCTTC. Encoded protein: CSVGGPGRGYTF.

This clonotype was observed at least ten times. The V call is TRBV28, the J call TRBJ2-3, with 9 bases lining up with TRBD2. V lost 8 bases, J lost 0 bases, and 12 bases stayed unmatched. The germline CDR1 and CDR2 sequences are MDHEN and SYDVKM. The CDR3 has 17 amino acids. Written as DNA, the CDR3 is TGTGCCAGCTCCTCGGTCCCTAGCGGGGCTAGCACAGATACGCAGTATTTT. Translation gives CASSSVPSGASTDTQYF.

This clonotype was observed at least ten times. DNA of the CDR3: TGTGCCAGCAGCTTGAGACAGGGGGAAGATACGCAGTATTTT. Protein product: CASSLRQGEDTQYF. V is TRBV5-5 and J is TRBJ2-3, with TRBD1 matching over 9 bases. The CDR3 runs to 14 residues. Germline V gene sequence: CDR1 SGHKS, CDR2 YYEKEE (reference sequence). The J segment lost 5 bases and the V segment lost 1 base, leaving 2 bases of the junction unmatched.

V and J are TRBV14 and TRBJ2-3; no clear D. This CDR3 has 15 residues. CDR1 is SGHDN, CDR2 FVKESK, per germline. V was pared by 2 bases and J by 0 bases, with 9 bases between. The DNA for the CDR3 is TGTGCCAGCAGCCAAACAGAAGGGAGCACAGATACGCAGTATTTT. Amino acid sequence: CASSQTEGSTDTQYF.

The chain recombines TRBV2 with TRBJ2-3; D might be TRBD1 (6 bases). The CDR3 contains 17 residues. Trimming shortened V by 1 base and J by 4 bases, and 18 bases separated the two germline ends. CDR1 is SNHLY and CDR2 is FYNNEI in the germline V gene. Written as DNA, the CDR3 is TGTGCCAGCAGTGAAGAACATCAGGGGTTAAGGGCAGATACGCAGTATTTT. Translation: CASSEEHQGLRADTQYF.

The chain carries TRBV10-2 and TRBJ2-5; 14 bases fit TRBD2. Trimming cost V 6 bases and J 5 bases; bases outside gene matches: 5. The CDR3 totals 15 residues. Germline assignment: CDR1 WSHSY and CDR2 SAAADI. This chain's CDR3 is CASRTSGRAWETQYF. In DNA, the CDR3 is TGCGCCAGCAGGACTAGCGGGAGGGCCTGGGAGACCCAGTACTTC.

The V call is TRBV6-1, the J call TRBJ2-5, with 7 bases aligning to TRBD2. This CDR3 comprises 14 residues. From germline, CDR1 is MNHNS and CDR2 SASEGT. V lost 6 bases, J lost 7 bases, and 11 bases stayed unmatched. The DNA of the CDR3 is TGTGCCAGCAGCCCCCTTATGGGGGGGACGACCCAGTACTTC. Translating gives CASSPLMGGTTQYF.